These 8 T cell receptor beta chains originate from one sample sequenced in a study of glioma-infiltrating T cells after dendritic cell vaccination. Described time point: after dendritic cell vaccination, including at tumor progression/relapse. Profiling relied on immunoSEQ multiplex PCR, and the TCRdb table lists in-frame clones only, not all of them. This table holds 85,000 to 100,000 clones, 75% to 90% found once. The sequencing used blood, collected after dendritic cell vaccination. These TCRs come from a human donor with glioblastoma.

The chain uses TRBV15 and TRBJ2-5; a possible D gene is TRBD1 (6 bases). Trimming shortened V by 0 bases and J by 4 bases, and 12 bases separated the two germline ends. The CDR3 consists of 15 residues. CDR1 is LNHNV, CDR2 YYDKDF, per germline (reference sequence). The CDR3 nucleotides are TGTGCCACCAGCAGAGATATGGGGGCGGGAGAGACCCAGTACTTC. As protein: CATSRDMGAGETQYF.

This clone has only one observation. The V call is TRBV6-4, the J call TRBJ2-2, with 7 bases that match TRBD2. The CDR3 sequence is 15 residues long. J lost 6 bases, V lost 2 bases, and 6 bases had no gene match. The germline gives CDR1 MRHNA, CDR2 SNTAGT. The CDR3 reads CASSDQSGGAGELFF. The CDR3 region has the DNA TGTGCCAGCAGTGACCAGTCGGGGGGAGCCGGGGAGCTGTTTTTT.

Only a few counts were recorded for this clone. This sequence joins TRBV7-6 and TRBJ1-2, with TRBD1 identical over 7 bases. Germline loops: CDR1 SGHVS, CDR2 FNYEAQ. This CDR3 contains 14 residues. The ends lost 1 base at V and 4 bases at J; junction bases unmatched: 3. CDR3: CASSLGDSLYGYTF. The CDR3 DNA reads TGTGCCAGCAGCTTAGGGGACAGCCTCTATGGCTACACCTTC.

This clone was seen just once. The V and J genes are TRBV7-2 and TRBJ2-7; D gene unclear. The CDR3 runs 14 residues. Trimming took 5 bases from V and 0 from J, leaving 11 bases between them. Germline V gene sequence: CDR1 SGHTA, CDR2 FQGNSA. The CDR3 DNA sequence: TGTGCCAGCAGCCCACTCCCCCTCTCCTACGAGCAGTACTTC. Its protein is CASSPLPLSYEQYF.

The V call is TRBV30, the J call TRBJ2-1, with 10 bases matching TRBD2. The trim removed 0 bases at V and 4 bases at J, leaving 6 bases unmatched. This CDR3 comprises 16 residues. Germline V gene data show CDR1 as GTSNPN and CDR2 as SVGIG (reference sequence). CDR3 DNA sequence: TGTGCCTGGAGTGTACCGGCTAGCGGGAGATACAATGAGCAGTTCTTC. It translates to CAWSVPASGRYNEQFF. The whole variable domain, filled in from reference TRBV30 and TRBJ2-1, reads SQTIHQWPATLVQPVGSPLSLECTVEGTSNPNLYWYRQAAGRGLQLLFYSVGIGQISSEVPQNLSASRPQDRQFILSSKKLLLSDSGFYLCAWSVPASGRYNEQFFGPGTRLTVL.

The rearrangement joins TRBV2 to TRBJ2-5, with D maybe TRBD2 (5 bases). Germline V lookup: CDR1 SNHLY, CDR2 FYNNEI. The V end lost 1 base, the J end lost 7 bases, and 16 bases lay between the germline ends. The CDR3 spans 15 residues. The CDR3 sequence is CASSEDPGKGGTQYF. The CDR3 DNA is TGTGCCAGCAGTGAAGACCCGGGGAAGGGTGGGACCCAGTACTTC.

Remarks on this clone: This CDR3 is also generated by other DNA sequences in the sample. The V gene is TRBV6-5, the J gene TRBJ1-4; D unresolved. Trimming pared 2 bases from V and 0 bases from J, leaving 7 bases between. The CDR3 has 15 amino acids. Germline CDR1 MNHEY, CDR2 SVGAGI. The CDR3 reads CASSYTASTNEKLFF. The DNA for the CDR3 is TGTGCCAGCAGTTACACTGCATCAACTAATGAAAAACTGTTTTTT.

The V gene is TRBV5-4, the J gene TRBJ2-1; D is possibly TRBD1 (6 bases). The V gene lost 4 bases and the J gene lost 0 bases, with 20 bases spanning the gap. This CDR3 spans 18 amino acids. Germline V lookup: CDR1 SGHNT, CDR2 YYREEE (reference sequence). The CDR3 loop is CASSGNHRDPSSYNEQFF. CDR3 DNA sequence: TGTGCCAGCAGCGGGAACCACAGGGATCCTAGCTCCTACAATGAGCAGTTCTTC.